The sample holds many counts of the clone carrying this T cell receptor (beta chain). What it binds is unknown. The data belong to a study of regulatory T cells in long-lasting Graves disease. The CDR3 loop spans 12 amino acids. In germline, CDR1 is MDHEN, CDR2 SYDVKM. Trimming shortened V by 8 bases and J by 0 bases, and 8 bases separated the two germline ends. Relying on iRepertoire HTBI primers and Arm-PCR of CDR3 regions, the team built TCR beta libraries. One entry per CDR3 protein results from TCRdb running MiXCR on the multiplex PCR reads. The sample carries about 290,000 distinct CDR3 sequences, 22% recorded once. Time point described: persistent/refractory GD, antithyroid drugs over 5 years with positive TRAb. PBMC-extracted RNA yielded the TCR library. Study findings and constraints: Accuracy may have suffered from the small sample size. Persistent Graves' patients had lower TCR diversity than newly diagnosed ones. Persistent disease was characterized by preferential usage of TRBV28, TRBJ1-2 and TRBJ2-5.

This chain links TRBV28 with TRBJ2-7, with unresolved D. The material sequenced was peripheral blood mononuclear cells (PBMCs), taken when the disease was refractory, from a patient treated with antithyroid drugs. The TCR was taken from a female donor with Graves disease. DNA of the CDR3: TGTGCCAGCGGCTGGCCCTCCTACGAGCAGTACTTC. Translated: CASGWPSYEQYF.